The next 3 T cell receptor beta chains were all read from a single sample in a study of cytomegalovirus exposure and HLA in healthy donors. Produced via immunoSEQ multiplex PCR; TCRdb's table is partial and in-frame only. The profile covers around 200,000 clones, with around 81% appearing a single time and 2.8% taken by the ten largest. The sample was PBMCs. The receptor set was obtained from a woman aged 18-29 years in good health and CMV-seropositive.

The V gene is TRBV9, the J gene TRBJ1-1, with unresolved D. Germline-derived CDR1 and CDR2 are SGDLS and YYNGEE. This CDR3 spans 14 amino acids. V lost 3 bases, J lost 1 base, and 10 bases lay in between. Written as DNA, the CDR3 is TGTGCCAGCAGCGCCCAGGCAGGGAACACTGAAGCTTTCTTT. As protein: CASSAQAGNTEAFF. The full variable domain, in which reference TRBV9 and TRBJ1-1 provide the parts outside the CDR3, is DSGVTQTPKHLITATGQRVTLRCSPRSGDLSVYWYQQSLDQGLQFLIQYYNGEERAKGNILERFSAQQFPDLHSELNLSSLELGDSALYFCASSAQAGNTEAFFGQGTRLTVV.

The chain combines TRBV4-1 with TRBJ2-1, with 16 bases fitting TRBD2. CDR3 size: 22 residues. Germline CDR1 reads MGHRA; CDR2 reads YSYEKL. With V trimmed by 3 bases and J by 1 base, 15 bases remained unmatched. CDR3 sequence: CASSHTTLGLAGGLQSYNEQFF. In nucleotides, the CDR3 is TGCGCCAGCAGCCATACGACCCTGGGACTAGCGGGGGGGCTACAGTCCTACAATGAGCAGTTCTTC.

This clone was observed a few times. CDR3 sequence reads: CSVVEDYGYTF. As DNA, the CDR3 is TGCAGCGTTGTGGAGGACTATGGCTACACCTTC. The rearrangement joins TRBV29-1 to TRBJ1-2; D is uncertain. V lost 4 bases and J 3 bases, leaving 6 bases between the germline ends. The CDR3 has 11 amino acids. Germline assignment: CDR1 SQVTM and CDR2 ANQGSEA.